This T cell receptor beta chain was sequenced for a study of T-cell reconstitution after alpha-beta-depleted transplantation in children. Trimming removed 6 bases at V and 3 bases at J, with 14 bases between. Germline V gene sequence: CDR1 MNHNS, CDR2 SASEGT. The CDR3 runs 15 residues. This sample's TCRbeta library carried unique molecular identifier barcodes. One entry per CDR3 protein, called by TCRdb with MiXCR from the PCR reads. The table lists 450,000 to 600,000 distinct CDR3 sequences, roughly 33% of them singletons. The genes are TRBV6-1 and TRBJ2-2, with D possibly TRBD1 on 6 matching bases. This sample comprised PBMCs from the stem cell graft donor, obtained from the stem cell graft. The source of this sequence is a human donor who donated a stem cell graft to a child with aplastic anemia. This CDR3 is CASRDYRVDTGELFF. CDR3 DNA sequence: TGTGCCAGCAGAGACTACAGGGTTGACACCGGGGAGCTGTTTTTT.